This record looks at one TCR beta chain sequence and its context. As yet, its antigen is unknown. This entry is derived from a study of CD8 T cells in Susac syndrome. Study-wide findings and caveats: Individuals included in the TCR sequencing and HLA analysis were acknowledged by the study to be relatively few in number.

The V gene's germline CDR1 is SNHLY and CDR2 FYNNEI. Between the trimmed V and J ends, which lost 6 bases and 0 bases, there was a span of 14 bases. The CDR3 is 15 residues long. RNA amounts of about 0.5 to 1 ug underwent reverse transcription with random hexamers. The CDR3 of TCR beta was amplified by immunoSEQ multiplex PCR across 54 Vbeta and 13 Jbeta. Using its own MiXCR run on the immunoSEQ multiplex PCR reads, TCRdb lists one record per CDR3 protein. The sample consists of over 350,000 distinct CDR3 sequences, around 85% of them appearing once. Treatment-naive patients with stable or active relapsing-remitting disease were the multiple sclerosis controls. The authors negatively isolated CD8+ and CD4+ T cells and FACS-enriched TEMRA cells.

What was sequenced was CD8+ T cells from PBMCs. The rearrangement uses TRBV2 and TRBJ1-1; D gene ambiguous. This receptor was taken from a human donor with multiple sclerosis. CDR3 amino acids: CASRSSEGMNTEAFF. For the CDR3, the DNA is TGTGCCAGCAGGTCCTCAGAAGGCATGAACACTGAAGCTTTCTTT.